Described below is a single T cell receptor beta chain sequence and its context. The target antigen is unknown. CDR3 length: 13 amino acids. Trimming removed 6 bases from V and 3 bases from J, with 11 bases in between. Germline V gives CDR1 MDHEN, CDR2 SYDVKM. Data came from immunoSEQ multiplex PCR; TCRdb stores just in-frame clones and leaves some out. The sample comprises 160,000 or so clones, 75% to 90% of which are singletons, and about a tenth rests with the top ten. The data were taken from a study of T cell responses to AZD1222 COVID-19 vaccine. Second doses that came at about 4 or about 12 weeks were put together. Regarding the study as a whole: Reportedly, nearly half the spike-specific TCRs target unmutated variant regions. Repertoires in all cases were sampled only once the peak T cell response had passed.

The V and J genes are TRBV28 and TRBJ1-1; D perhaps matches TRBD1 (6 bases). The input for sequencing was peripheral blood, taken 28 days after the second AZD1222 dose. The sequence was collected from an adult who received the AZD1222 COVID-19 vaccine. CDR3 protein: CASSLGQYTEAFF. CDR3 coding DNA: TGTGCCAGCAGCCTGGGACAATACACTGAAGCTTTCTTT.